This T cell receptor beta chain was captured in a study of T cells in Graves' hyperthyroidism and ophthalmopathy. Study results and caveats: Classification by a 13 V-J model distinguished ophthalmopathy from stable hyperthyroidism. Ophthalmopathy got predicted by the model a median about 6.5 months before its onset.

Amplified regions were TCR beta CDR3 sequences from RNA transcripts. First-round RT-PCR of the TCR CDR3 relied on the HTBI primer set. Via MiXCR, TCRdb re-called the multiplex PCR reads, giving one row per CDR3 protein. Of a few hundred thousand distinct CDR3 sequences listed, over 35% were seen once; the top ten hold roughly 45%. The CDR3 is made up of 15 amino acids. The V gene's germline CDR1 is LNHDA and CDR2 SQIVND (reference sequence). Trimming removed 5 bases from V and 12 bases from J, with 25 bases in between. A remark on this clonotype: Its antigen remains unidentified.

This chain links TRBV19 with TRBJ1-2; D might be TRBD1 (5 bases). The sequencing input was peripheral blood or thyroid tissue (not recorded which). This receptor was taken from an adult woman with Graves' disease, either hyperthyroidism or ophthalmopathy (not recorded which). The CDR3 sequence: CASSRTGTGSSGNTF. The CDR3 bases are TGTGCCAGTAGTCGAACCGGGACTGGGAGCTCTGGAAACACCTTC.